A single sample gave rise to the 27 T cell receptor beta chains below, sequenced in a study of T-cell reconstitution after alpha-beta-depleted transplantation in children. Preparing the TCRbeta library involved the use of unique molecular identifiers. TCRdb ran MiXCR on the PCR reads and lists one entry per CDR3 protein. The sample yields roughly 100,000 distinct CDR3 sequences, roughly 8.3% seen once. The source material was PBMCs from the stem cell graft donor, sampled from the stem cell graft. These receptors all come from a human donor who donated a stem cell graft to a child with congenital amegakaryocytic thrombocytopenia.

As concerns this clonotype: A much larger clone sits a single nucleotide away, making a read error possible. The gene calls are TRBV2 and TRBJ1-2; no clear D gene. The CDR3 extends over 14 amino acids. Trimming removed 6 bases from V and 7 bases from J, with 18 bases in between. Germline V gene data show CDR1 as SNHLY and CDR2 as FYNNEI. In DNA form, the CDR3 reads TGTGCCAGCAGACCCGCTTGGGGAGAAGGTGGCTACACCTTC. Protein: CASRPAWGEGGYTF.

This clonotype was detected ten times or more. This chain joins TRBV20-1 and TRBJ2-1; no definite D call. The ends were cut back, 4 bases at V and 5 bases at J, with 6 bases in the middle. The germline gives CDR1 DFQATT, CDR2 SNEGSKA (reference sequence). There are 11 residues in the CDR3. Here the CDR3 reads CSAKEDNEQFF. The CDR3 bases are TGCAGTGCTAAAGAAGACAATGAGCAGTTCTTC.

This clonotype was recorded at least ten times. The chain employs TRBV5-5 and TRBJ2-1, with D tentatively TRBD2 (5 bases). Germline V gene data show CDR1 as SGHKS and CDR2 as YYEKEE (reference sequence). V was shortened by 0 bases and J by 3 bases, with 7 bases between the two germline ends. The CDR3 is 14 residues long. This CDR3 reads CASSLGAGYNEQFF. The CDR3 DNA reads TGTGCCAGCAGCTTGGGGGCGGGCTACAATGAGCAGTTCTTC.

This clonotype was observed at least ten times. The J gene is TRBJ1-5, the V gene TRBV20-1, with TRBD1 matching over 11 bases. V lost 1 base to trimming and J lost 1 base; unmatched junction nucleotides: 9. Germline V gene lookup returns CDR1 DFQATT and CDR2 SNEGSKA (reference sequence). There are 18 residues in the CDR3. The CDR3 loop is CSARASRGQGASNQPQHF. The DNA for the CDR3 is TGCAGTGCTAGAGCTTCTCGCGGACAGGGGGCGAGCAATCAGCCCCAGCATTTT.

Many counts were recorded for this clonotype. This chain links TRBV29-1 with TRBJ2-1; D might be TRBD2 (5 bases). Germline-derived CDR1 and CDR2 are SQVTM and ANQGSEA. Trimming cost V 4 bases and J 3 bases, with 10 bases left between them. The CDR3 has 13 amino acids. The CDR3 spells CSVAREIYNEQFF. CDR3 coding DNA: TGCAGCGTTGCAAGGGAGATCTACAATGAGCAGTTCTTC.

This clonotype was recorded many times. This rearrangement joins TRBV28 to TRBJ2-1, with 12 nucleotides matching TRBD2. Germline V gene data show CDR1 as MDHEN and CDR2 as SYDVKM. V gave up 4 bases and J gave up 5 bases; unmatched junction bases: 9. This CDR3 has 17 amino acids. CDR3 sequence: CASSSSGLAGLHNEQFF. The CDR3 nucleotides read TGTGCCAGCAGTTCCTCGGGACTAGCGGGTTTACACAATGAGCAGTTCTTC.

This clonotype was seen many times. The chain employs TRBV12-3 or TRBV12-4 and TRBJ2-2; D possibly corresponds to TRBD2 (6 bases). V dropped 7 bases and J dropped 6 bases, with 15 bases sitting between them. This CDR3 contains 14 residues. CDR3 in amino acids: CASTPGVGPGELFF. The CDR3 DNA reads as TGTGCCAGCACCCCGGGGGTGGGGCCCGGGGAGCTGTTTTTT.

This clonotype was seen many times. For the CDR3, the DNA is TGCGCCAGCAGCCGGGACACCTCCTCTGGGGCCAACGTCCTGACTTTC. Its protein product is CASSRDTSSGANVLTF. V gene TRBV5-1 combines with J gene TRBJ2-6; D is possibly TRBD1 (6 bases). The V end lost 4 bases, the J end lost 0 bases, and 11 bases lay between the germline ends. CDR1 and CDR2 (germline): SGHRS, YFSETQ. CDR3 length: 16 residues.

This clonotype was seen repeatedly, ten times or more. The rearrangement links TRBV7-9 to TRBJ2-5; TRBD1 aligns across 9 bases. CDR1 is SEHNR and CDR2 is FQNEAQ in the germline V gene (reference sequence). J was trimmed by 2 bases and V by 3 bases; bases with no gene match: 4. The CDR3 extends over 15 amino acids. The CDR3 DNA sequence: TGTGCCAGCAGCTTGGGACAGGGAAGGCAAGAGACCCAGTACTTC. It is translated as CASSLGQGRQETQYF.

This clonotype was picked up many times. The chain employs TRBV5-6 and TRBJ2-7, with TRBD2 matching over 10 bases. The CDR3 length is 16 residues. V trimming: 4 bases; J trimming: 1 base; junction bases outside the gene matches: 8. Germline assignment: CDR1 SGHDT and CDR2 YYEEEE. The CDR3 region has the DNA TGTGCCAGCAGCCACGCCGGGACTAGCGCTTCCTACGAGCAGTACTTC. It is translated as CASSHAGTSASYEQYF.

This clonotype was recorded once. This could be a read error, since a much larger clone is one nucleotide away. No conserved phenylalanine or tryptophan ends this CDR3, so it is likely a read error. The chain joins TRBV4-2 to TRBJ2-5; D not resolved. Trimming cost V 3 bases and J 5 bases, with 10 bases left between them. The CDR3 has 13 residues. The V gene's germline CDR1 is LGHNA and CDR2 YNFKEQ. As DNA, the CDR3 is TGTGCCAGCAGCCACCAGCAGGAGGAGACCCAGTACTTG. Protein product: CASSHQQEETQYL.

The sample holds many counts of this clonotype. J is TRBJ2-7 and V is TRBV7-9; the D call may be TRBD1 or TRBD2 (5 bases each). This CDR3 region has 13 residues. Trimming pared 4 bases from V and 9 bases from J, leaving 16 bases between. Germline V CDR1 and CDR2: SEHNR, FQNEAQ (reference sequence). The chain's CDR3 is CASSSKGPEGQYF. In DNA form, the CDR3 reads TGTGCCAGCAGCTCGAAGGGGCCCGAGGGGCAGTACTTC.

The chain recombines TRBV27 with TRBJ1-1, with D perhaps TRBD1 (5 bases). V was shortened by 2 bases and J by 5 bases, with 12 bases between the two germline ends. The CDR3 length is 14 residues. CDR1 MNHEY and CDR2 SMNVEV come from the germline V gene (reference sequence). The CDR3 nucleotides read TGTGCCAGCAGTTTAATATCTGGGGGGACTGAAGCTTTCTTT. Encoded protein: CASSLISGGTEAFF.

This clonotype was seen ten or more times. This chain connects TRBV6-4 to TRBJ2-2; D uncertain. Looked up from germline, CDR1 is MRHNA and CDR2 is SNTAGT. The CDR3 length is 14 residues. Trimming pared 4 bases from V and 0 bases from J, leaving 6 bases between. The CDR3 sequence: CASSALANTGELFF. The CDR3 DNA sequence: TGTGCCAGCAGTGCGCTAGCGAACACCGGGGAGCTGTTTTTT.

This clonotype was counted a single time. This sequence joins TRBV20-1 and TRBJ2-5; 7 bases are shared with TRBD2. The CDR3 runs 14 residues. The trim removed 0 bases at V and 5 bases at J, leaving 6 bases unmatched. Germline values: CDR1 DFQATT, CDR2 SNEGSKA (reference sequence). CDR3 sequence (DNA): TGCAGTGCTAGAGATCCAGCGGGGTCTGAGACCCAGTACTTC. Translating it yields CSARDPAGSETQYF.

There are many counts of this clonotype. This chain uses TRBV7-2 with TRBJ1-2, with D maybe TRBD1 (6 bases). The germline V and J ends were trimmed by 4 bases and 6 bases, with 15 bases remaining between them. This CDR3 spans 14 amino acids. The germline V gene has CDR1 SGHTA and CDR2 FQGNSA. The CDR3, as DNA: TGTGCCAGCAGCTCCAAGCGGGGGCAGCATGGCTACACCTTC. Protein sequence: CASSSKRGQHGYTF.

The chain uses TRBV29-1 and TRBJ2-2, with 8 positions matching TRBD1. V lost 7 bases, J lost 2 bases, and 6 bases stayed unmatched. Germline V gene data show CDR1 as SQVTM and CDR2 as ANQGSEA. The CDR3 is made up of 14 amino acids. The CDR3 spells CSAETGANTGELFF. For the CDR3, the DNA is TGCAGCGCCGAGACAGGGGCCAACACCGGGGAGCTGTTTTTT.

This clonotype showed up many times. The chain links TRBV12-3 or TRBV12-4 to TRBJ2-7; perhaps TRBD1 as D (5 bases). This CDR3 has 13 amino acids. Trimming left V 4 bases short and J 5 bases short, with 12 bases between. The CDR3 reads CASSSTQGNEQYF. In nucleotides, the CDR3 is TGTGCCAGCAGTTCAACCCAGGGAAACGAGCAGTACTTC.

This clonotype has ten or more counts. The rearrangement uses TRBV28 and TRBJ2-1; D remains unclear. The length of the CDR3 is 13 residues. Trimming took off 3 bases at V and 2 bases at J, with 5 bases between the two ends. The germline gives CDR1 MDHEN, CDR2 SYDVKM. The CDR3 is CASSLPAYNEQFF. CDR3 nucleotide sequence: TGTGCCAGCAGTTTGCCAGCCTACAATGAGCAGTTCTTC.

This clonotype was found many times. V is TRBV20-1 and J is TRBJ2-1, with 9 bases that match TRBD2. V shed 0 bases, J shed 5 bases, and the junction held 5 bases outside the gene matches. CDR1 is DFQATT and CDR2 is SNEGSKA in the germline V gene (reference sequence). The CDR3 contains 15 residues. The CDR3 spells CSARDPAGGNNEQFF. The DNA for the CDR3 is TGCAGTGCTAGAGATCCAGCGGGAGGTAACAATGAGCAGTTCTTC.

This clonotype was seen at least ten times. The genes are TRBV5-5 and TRBJ1-2; D might be TRBD1 (6 bases). V shed 3 bases and J shed 4 bases, with 10 bases lying between them. The CDR3 spans 13 residues. The V gene's germline CDR1 is SGHKS and CDR2 YYEKEE (reference sequence). CDR3 protein: CASSSLTGYGYTF. The CDR3 DNA reads as TGTGCCAGCAGCTCTTTGACAGGCTATGGCTACACCTTC.

This clonotype was recorded at least ten times. The chain couples TRBV4-1 to TRBJ2-5; TRBD2 agrees at 7 bases. This CDR3 has 15 amino acids. Germline V gene lookup returns CDR1 MGHRA and CDR2 YSYEKL. The V and J ends lost 4 bases and 5 bases, in that order; junction bases with no gene match: 10. CDR3 bases: TGCGCCAGCAGCCTTCGACTAGCTCCTCTCGAGACCCAGTACTTC. This codes for CASSLRLAPLETQYF.

This clonotype showed up many times. This chain links TRBV27 with TRBJ1-2; 7 nucleotides line up with TRBD1. Looked up from germline, CDR1 is MNHEY and CDR2 is SMNVEV (reference sequence). The junction had 3 bases not matched to a gene; V was cut back by 4 bases and J by 4 bases. The CDR3 contains 13 residues. CDR3 loop: CASSSTGRYGYTF. DNA for the CDR3: TGTGCCAGCAGTTCGACAGGGCGCTATGGCTACACCTTC.

This clonotype was seen repeatedly, ten times or more. V gene TRBV5-1 combines with J gene TRBJ1-6; possibly TRBD1 for D (5 bases). The CDR3 length is 14 residues. V lost 4 bases, J lost 8 bases, and 13 bases lay in between. Germline CDR1 and CDR2: SGHRS and YFSETQ. As DNA, the CDR3 is TGCGCCAGCAGCCCGGCGGGGGGGTATTCACCCCTCCACTTT. Amino acid sequence: CASSPAGGYSPLHF. Full variable domain (remainder filled in from reference TRBV5-1 and TRBJ1-6): KAGVTQTPRYLIKTRGQQVTLSCSPISGHRSVSWYQQTPGQGLQFLFEYFSETQRNKGNFPGRFSGRQFSNSRSEMNVSTLELGDSALYLCASSPAGGYSPLHFGNGTRLTVT.

This clonotype has a count of ten or more. The V gene is TRBV15, the J gene TRBJ2-7; the D gene could be TRBD1 or TRBD2 (5 bases each). Germline V gene data show CDR1 as LNHNV and CDR2 as YYDKDF (reference sequence). This CDR3 is built from 13 residues. V lost 0 bases to trimming and J lost 6 bases, with 9 bases between them. The CDR3 protein is CATSRDPGTEQYF. CDR3 nucleotide sequence: TGTGCCACCAGCAGAGATCCAGGGACCGAGCAGTACTTC.

The rearrangement joins TRBV7-2 to TRBJ2-5, with D perhaps being TRBD1 or TRBD2 (5 bases each). The CDR3 is made up of 12 amino acids. V shed 8 bases and J shed 5 bases, with 12 bases lying between them. Germline V lookup: CDR1 SGHTA, CDR2 FQGNSA. The CDR3 here is CASGTTVETQYF. The CDR3 DNA follows: TGTGCCAGCGGGACCACCGTGGAGACCCAGTACTTC.

This clonotype was counted ten times or more. The chain recombines TRBV7-9 with TRBJ2-7; the D gene is possibly TRBD1 (5 bases). Germline CDR1 is SEHNR and CDR2 is FQNEAQ (reference sequence). The CDR3 has 14 residues. Trimming took 6 bases from V and 0 from J, leaving 12 bases between them. CDR3 DNA: TGTGCCAGCAGTCCCGACAGAACCTCCTACGAGCAGTACTTC. This codes for CASSPDRTSYEQYF. The full variable domain, its missing parts supplied by reference TRBV7-9 and TRBJ2-7, is DTGVSQNPRHKITKRGQNVTFRCDPISEHNRLYWYRQTLGQGPEFLTYFQNEAQLEKSRLLSDRFSAERPKGSFSTLEIQRTEQGDSAMYLCASSPDRTSYEQYFGPGTRLTVT.